The source of this T cell receptor (beta chain) is a study of Tregs in tolerant kidney transplant recipients. Of note for this clone: No antigen is known for it.

Germline V gives CDR1 MNHEY, CDR2 SVGAGI. V shed 6 bases, J shed 1 base, and the junction held 3 bases outside the gene matches. This CDR3 region has 15 residues. Profiled with immunoSEQ multiplex PCR; TCRdb holds only in-frame clones, not every one. The sample yields about 110,000 clones, 90% seen once. Findings of the study overall: The most relevant donor-specific Treg TCRbeta repertoire apparently came from expansion with activated donor B cells. Nucleotide sequences could not be compared across some patients' samples due to primer changes.

Sequencing used CD4+ T cells from blood, obtained before the transplant. The sequence came from a human donor who received a combined kidney and bone marrow transplant. The J gene is TRBJ2-7, the V gene TRBV6-5, with TRBD2 matching over 13 bases. The CDR3: CASRKLAGGSYEQYF. CDR3 in DNA: TGTGCCAGCAGAAAACTAGCGGGAGGGTCCTACGAGCAGTACTTC.